This TCR beta chain was sequenced in a study of blood T cell repertoires in COVID-19. Study-wide background: The United States, Italy and Spain supplied acute and convalescent COVID-19 samples.

Authors' processing steps: Scientists estimated how many nucleated cells there were by amplifying reference gene primers. This table comes from immunoSEQ multiplex PCR, and its TCRdb copy is limited to in-frame clones, with some not included. From that table come the V and J calls and clone size; the DNA was used to work out D and trimming. The table lists more than 200,000 clones, around 92% of them singletons. Material: PBMCs or T cells enriched from blood (not recorded which). The sequence came from a woman in her twenties or thirties with acute COVID-19.

CDR3 residues: CASRPPGVGYTF. CDR3 in DNA: TGTGCCAGCAGACCTCCAGGGGTAGGCTACACCTTC. The J gene is TRBJ1-2, the V gene TRBV28; TRBD1 might be the D (6 bases). The germline V gene encodes CDR1 MDHEN and CDR2 SYDVKM. The CDR3 runs to 12 residues. The ends were cut back, 6 bases at V and 8 bases at J, with 13 bases in the middle.